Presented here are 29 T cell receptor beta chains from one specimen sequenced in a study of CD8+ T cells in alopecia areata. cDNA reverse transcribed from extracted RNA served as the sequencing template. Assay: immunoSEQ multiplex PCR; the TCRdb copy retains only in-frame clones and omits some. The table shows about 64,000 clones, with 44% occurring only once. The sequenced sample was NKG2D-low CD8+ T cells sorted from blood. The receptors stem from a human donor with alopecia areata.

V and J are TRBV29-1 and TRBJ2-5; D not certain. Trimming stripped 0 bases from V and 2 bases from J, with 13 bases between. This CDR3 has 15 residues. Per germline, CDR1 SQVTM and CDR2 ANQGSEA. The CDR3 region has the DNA TGCAGCGTTGAAGATGGGCCAGAGATTCAAGAGACCCAGTACTTC. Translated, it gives CSVEDGPEIQETQYF.

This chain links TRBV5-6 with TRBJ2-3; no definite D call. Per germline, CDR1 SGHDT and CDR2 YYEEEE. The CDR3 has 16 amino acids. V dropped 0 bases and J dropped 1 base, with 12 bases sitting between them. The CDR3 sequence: CASSLGVSPRTDTQYF. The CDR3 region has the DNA TGTGCCAGCAGCTTGGGGGTGTCACCTCGCACAGATACGCAGTATTTT.

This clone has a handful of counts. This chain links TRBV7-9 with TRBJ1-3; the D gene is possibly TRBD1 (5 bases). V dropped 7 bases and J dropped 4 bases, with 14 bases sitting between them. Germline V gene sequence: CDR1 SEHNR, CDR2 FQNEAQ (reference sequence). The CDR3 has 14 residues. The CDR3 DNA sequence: TGTGCCAGCATCGGGGCGCCCTTAGGAAACACCATATATTTT. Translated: CASIGAPLGNTIYF. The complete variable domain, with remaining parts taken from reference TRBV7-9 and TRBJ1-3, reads DTGVSQNPRHKITKRGQNVTFRCDPISEHNRLYWYRQTLGQGPEFLTYFQNEAQLEKSRLLSDRFSAERPKGSFSTLEIQRTEQGDSAMYLCASIGAPLGNTIYFGEGSWLTVV.

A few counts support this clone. CDR3 region: CASSLSGVGYGYTF. DNA of the CDR3: TGTGCCAGCAGTTTATCAGGGGTAGGCTATGGCTACACCTTC. This chain links TRBV28 with TRBJ1-2; possible D gene TRBD1, 6 bases. There are 14 residues in the CDR3. The germline gives CDR1 MDHEN, CDR2 SYDVKM. Trimming stripped 1 base from V and 4 bases from J, with 10 bases between.

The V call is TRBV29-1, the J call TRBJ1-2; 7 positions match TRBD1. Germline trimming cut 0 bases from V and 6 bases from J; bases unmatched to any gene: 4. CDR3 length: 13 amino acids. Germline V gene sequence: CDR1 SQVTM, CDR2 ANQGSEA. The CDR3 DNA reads TGCAGCGTTGAAGAATTGGGACAGAATGGCTACACCTTC. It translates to CSVEELGQNGYTF.

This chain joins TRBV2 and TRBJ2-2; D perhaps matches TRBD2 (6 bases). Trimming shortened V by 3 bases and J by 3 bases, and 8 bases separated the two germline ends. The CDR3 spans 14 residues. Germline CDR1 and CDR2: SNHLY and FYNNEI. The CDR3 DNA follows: TGTGCCAGCAGTGAGTGGGAGGACACCGGGGAGCTGTTTTTT. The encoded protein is CASSEWEDTGELFF.

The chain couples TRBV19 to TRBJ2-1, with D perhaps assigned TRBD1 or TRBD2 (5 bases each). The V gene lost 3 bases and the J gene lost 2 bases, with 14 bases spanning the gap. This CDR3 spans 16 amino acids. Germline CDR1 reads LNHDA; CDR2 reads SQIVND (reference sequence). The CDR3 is CASSMIGGMAYNEQFF. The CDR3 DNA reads TGTGCCAGTAGTATGATTGGGGGTATGGCCTACAATGAGCAGTTCTTC.

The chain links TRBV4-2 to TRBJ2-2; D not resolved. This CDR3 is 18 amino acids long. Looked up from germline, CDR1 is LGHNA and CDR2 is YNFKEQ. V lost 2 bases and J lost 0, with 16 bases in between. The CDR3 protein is CASSQRSLRTANTGELFF. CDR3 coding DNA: TGTGCCAGCAGCCAACGATCTCTCCGGACGGCGAACACCGGGGAGCTGTTTTTT.

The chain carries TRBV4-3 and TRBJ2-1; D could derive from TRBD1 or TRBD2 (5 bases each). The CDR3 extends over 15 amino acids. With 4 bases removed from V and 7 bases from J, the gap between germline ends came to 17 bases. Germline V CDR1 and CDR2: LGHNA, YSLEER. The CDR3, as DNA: TGCGCCAGCAGCCTCGACAGCCGGGATATTAATGAGCAGTTCTTC. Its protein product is CASSLDSRDINEQFF.

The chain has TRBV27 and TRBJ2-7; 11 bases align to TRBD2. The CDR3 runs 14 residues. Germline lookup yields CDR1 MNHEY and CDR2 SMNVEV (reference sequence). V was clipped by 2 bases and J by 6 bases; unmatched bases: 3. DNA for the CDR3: TGTGCCAGCAGTTTACGGCTAGCGGGAGGCGAGCAGTACTTC. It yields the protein CASSLRLAGGEQYF.

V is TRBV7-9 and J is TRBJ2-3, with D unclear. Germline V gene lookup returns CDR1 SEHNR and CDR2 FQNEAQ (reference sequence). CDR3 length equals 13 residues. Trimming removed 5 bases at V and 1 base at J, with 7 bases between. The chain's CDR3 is CASSPPGTDTQYF. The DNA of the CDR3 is TGTGCCAGCAGCCCCCCCGGCACAGATACGCAGTATTTT.

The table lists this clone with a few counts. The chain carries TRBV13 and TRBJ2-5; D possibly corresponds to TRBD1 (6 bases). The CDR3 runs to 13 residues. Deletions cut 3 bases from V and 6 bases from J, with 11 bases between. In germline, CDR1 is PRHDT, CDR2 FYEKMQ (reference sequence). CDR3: CASSFRTDKTQYF. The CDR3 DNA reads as TGTGCCAGCAGCTTCAGGACAGACAAGACCCAGTACTTC. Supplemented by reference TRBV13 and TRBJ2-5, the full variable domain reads AAGVIQSPRHLIKEKRETATLKCYPIPRHDTVYWYQQGPGQDPQFLISFYEKMQSDKGSIPDRFSAQQFSDYHSELNMSSLELGDSALYFCASSFRTDKTQYFGPGTRLLVL.

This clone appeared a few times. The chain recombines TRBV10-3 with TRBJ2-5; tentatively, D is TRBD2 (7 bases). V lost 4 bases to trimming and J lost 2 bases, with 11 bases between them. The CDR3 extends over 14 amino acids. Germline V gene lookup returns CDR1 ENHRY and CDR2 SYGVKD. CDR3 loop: CAISGRGPQETQYF. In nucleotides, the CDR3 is TGTGCCATCAGTGGGCGGGGGCCTCAAGAGACCCAGTACTTC.

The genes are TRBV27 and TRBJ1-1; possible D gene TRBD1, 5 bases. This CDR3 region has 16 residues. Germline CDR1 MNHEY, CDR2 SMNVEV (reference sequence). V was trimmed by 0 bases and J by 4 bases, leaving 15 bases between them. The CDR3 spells CASSLSWGEKVTEAFF. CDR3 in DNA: TGTGCCAGCAGTTTATCGTGGGGGGAGAAAGTCACTGAAGCTTTCTTT.

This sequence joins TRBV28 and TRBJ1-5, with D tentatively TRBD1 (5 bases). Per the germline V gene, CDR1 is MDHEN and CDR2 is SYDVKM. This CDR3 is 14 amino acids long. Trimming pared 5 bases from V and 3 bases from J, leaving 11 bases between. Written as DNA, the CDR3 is TGTGCCAGCAGTCCGCGACAGATCAATCAGCCCCAGCATTTT. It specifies CASSPRQINQPQHF. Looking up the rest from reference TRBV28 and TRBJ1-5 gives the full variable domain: DVKVTQSSRYLVKRTGEKVFLECVQDMDHENMFWYRQDPGLGLRLIYFSYDVKMKEKGDIPEGYSVSREKKERFSLILESASTNQTSMYLCASSPRQINQPQHFGDGTRLSIL.

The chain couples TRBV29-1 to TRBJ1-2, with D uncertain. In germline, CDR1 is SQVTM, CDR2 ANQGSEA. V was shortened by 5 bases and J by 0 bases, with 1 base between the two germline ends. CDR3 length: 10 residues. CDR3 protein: CSVPNYGYTF. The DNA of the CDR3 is TGCAGCGTTCCTAACTATGGCTACACCTTC.

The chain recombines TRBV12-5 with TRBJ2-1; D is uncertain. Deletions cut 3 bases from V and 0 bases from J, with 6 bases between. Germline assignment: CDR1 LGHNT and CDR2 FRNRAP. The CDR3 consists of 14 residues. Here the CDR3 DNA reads TGTGCTAGTGGTTTTGGGTCCTCCTACAATGAGCAGTTCTTC. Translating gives CASGFGSSYNEQFF.

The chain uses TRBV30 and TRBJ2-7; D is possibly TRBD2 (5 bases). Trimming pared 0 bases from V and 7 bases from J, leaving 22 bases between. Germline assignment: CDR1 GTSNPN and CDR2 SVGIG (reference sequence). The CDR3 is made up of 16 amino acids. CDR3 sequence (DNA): TGTGCCTGGAGTGTTCGAGGAGGTCCGCCTGTGGGGGAGCAGTACTTC. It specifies CAWSVRGGPPVGEQYF. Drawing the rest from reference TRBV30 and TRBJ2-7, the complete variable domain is SQTIHQWPATLVQPVGSPLSLECTVEGTSNPNLYWYRQAAGRGLQLLFYSVGIGQISSEVPQNLSASRPQDRQFILSSKKLLLSDSGFYLCAWSVRGGPPVGEQYFGPGTRLTVT.

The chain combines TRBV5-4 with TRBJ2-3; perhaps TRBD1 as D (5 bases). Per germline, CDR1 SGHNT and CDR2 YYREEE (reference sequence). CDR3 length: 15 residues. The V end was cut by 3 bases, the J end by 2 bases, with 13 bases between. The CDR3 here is CASSSGHRSTDTQYF. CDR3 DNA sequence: TGTGCCAGCAGCTCCGGACACCGTTCCACAGATACGCAGTATTTT. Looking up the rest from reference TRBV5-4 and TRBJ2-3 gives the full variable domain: ETGVTQSPTHLIKTRGQQVTLRCSSQSGHNTVSWYQQALGQGPQFIFQYYREEENGRGNFPPRFSGLQFPNYSSELNVNALELDDSALYLCASSSGHRSTDTQYFGPGTRLTVL.

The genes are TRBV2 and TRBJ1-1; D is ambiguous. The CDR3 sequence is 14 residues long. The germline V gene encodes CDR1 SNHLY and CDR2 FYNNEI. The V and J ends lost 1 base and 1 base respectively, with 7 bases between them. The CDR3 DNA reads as TGTGCCAGCAGTGAAGGTGCAGGGAACACTGAAGCTTTCTTT. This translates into CASSEGAGNTEAFF.

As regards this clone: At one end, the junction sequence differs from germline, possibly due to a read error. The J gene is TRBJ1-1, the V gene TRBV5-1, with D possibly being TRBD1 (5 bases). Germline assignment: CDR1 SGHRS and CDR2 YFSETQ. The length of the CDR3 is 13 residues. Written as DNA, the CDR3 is TGCGCCAGCAGCTCATCAGGGAACCCTGAAGCTTTCTTT. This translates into CASSSSGNPEAFF.

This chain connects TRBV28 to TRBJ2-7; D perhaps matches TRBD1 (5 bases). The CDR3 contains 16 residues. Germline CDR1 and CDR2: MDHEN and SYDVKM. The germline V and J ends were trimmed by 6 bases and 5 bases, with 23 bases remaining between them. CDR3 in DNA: TGTGCCAGCAGCACTGGTCCCGGTCCCTGGGGCGACGAGCAGTACTTC. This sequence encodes CASSTGPGPWGDEQYF.

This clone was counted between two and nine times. The CDR3 loop is CASSAGYRQPQHF. As DNA, the CDR3 is TGTGCCAGCAGTGCAGGGTATCGGCAGCCCCAGCATTTT. The V call is TRBV6-5, the J call TRBJ1-5, with a weak D call TRBD1 (5 bases). Per germline, CDR1 MNHEY and CDR2 SVGAGI. V shed 5 bases and J shed 7 bases, with 12 bases lying between them. The CDR3 has 13 amino acids.

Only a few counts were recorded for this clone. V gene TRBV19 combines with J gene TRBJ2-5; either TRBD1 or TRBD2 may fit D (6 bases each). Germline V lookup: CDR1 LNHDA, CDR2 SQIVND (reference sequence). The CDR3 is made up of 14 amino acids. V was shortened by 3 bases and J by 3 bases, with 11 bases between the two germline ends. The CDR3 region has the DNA TGTGCCAGTAGTATCCGGGGGCGAGAAGAGACCCAGTACTTC. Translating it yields CASSIRGREETQYF.

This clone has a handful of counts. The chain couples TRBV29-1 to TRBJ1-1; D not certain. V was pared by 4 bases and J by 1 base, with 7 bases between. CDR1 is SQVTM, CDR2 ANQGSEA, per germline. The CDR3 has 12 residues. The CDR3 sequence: CSVVAENTEAFF. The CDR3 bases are TGCAGCGTTGTCGCAGAGAACACTGAAGCTTTCTTT.

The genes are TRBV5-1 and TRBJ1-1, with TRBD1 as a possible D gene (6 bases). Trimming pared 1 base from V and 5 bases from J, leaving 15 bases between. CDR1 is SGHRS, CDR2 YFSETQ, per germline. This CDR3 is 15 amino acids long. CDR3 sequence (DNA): TGCGCCAGCAGCTTGTTGTCTGGGGGCGGTACTGAAGCTTTCTTT. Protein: CASSLLSGGGTEAFF.

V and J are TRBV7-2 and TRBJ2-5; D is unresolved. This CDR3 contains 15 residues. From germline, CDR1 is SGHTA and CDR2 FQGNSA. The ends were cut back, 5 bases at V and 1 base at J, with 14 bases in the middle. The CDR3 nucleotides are TGTGCCAGCAGCCCAAGGGTCGAAATCCAAGAGACCCAGTACTTC. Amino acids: CASSPRVEIQETQYF.

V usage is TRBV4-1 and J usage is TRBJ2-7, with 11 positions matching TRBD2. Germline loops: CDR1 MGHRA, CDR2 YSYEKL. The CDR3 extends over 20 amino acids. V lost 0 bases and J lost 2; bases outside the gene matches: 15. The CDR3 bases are TGCGCCAGCAGCCAAGATTGGAATAGACTAGCGGGACTAATTACCTACGAGCAGTACTTC. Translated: CASSQDWNRLAGLITYEQYF.

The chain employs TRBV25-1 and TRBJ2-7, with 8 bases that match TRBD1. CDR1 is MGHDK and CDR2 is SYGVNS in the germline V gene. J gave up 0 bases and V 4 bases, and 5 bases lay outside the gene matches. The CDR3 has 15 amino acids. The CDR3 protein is CASSVHRGSSYEQYF. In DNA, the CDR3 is TGTGCCAGCAGTGTCCACAGGGGGAGCTCCTACGAGCAGTACTTC.